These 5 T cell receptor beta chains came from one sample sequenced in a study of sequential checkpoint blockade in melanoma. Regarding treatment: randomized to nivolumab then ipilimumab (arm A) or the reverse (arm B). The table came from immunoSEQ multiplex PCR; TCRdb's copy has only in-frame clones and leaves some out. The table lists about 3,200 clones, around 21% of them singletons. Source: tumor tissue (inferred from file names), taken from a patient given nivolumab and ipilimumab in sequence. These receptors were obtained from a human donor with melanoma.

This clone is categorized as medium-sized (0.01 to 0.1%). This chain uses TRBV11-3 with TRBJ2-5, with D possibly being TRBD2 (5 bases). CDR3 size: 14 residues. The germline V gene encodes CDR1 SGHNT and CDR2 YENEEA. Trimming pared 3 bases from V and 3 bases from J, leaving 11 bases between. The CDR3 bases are TGTGCCAGCAGCTTGCTCCGGGATGAAGAGACCCAGTACTTC. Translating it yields CASSLLRDEETQYF.

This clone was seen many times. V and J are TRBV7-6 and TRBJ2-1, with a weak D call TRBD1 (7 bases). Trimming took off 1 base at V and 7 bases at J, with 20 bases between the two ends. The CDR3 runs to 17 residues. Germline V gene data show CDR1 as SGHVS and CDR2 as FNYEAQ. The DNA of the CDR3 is TGTGCCAGCAGCTTAGTGCATGCCAGGGGGAGGTTAAATGAGCAGTTCTTC. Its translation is CASSLVHARGRLNEQFF. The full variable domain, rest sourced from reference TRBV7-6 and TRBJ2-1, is GAGVSQSPRYKVTKRGQDVALRCDPISGHVSLYWYRQALGQGPEFLTYFNYEAQQDKSGLPNDRFSAERPEGSISTLTIQRTEQRDSAMYRCASSLVHARGRLNEQFFGPGTRLTVL.

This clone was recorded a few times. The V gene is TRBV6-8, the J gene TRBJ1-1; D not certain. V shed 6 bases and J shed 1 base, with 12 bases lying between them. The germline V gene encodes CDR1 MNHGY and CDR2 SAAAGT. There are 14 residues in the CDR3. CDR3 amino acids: CASSPGPGNTEAFF. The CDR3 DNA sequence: TGTGCCAGCAGCCCGGGCCCCGGGAACACTGAAGCTTTCTTT.

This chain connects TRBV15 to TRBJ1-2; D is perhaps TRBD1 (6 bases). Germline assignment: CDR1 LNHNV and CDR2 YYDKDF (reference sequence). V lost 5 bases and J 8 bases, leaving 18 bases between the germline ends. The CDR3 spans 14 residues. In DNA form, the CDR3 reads TGTGCCACCAGCGGAACAGGGTGGGGGGAAGGCTACACCTTC. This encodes CATSGTGWGEGYTF.

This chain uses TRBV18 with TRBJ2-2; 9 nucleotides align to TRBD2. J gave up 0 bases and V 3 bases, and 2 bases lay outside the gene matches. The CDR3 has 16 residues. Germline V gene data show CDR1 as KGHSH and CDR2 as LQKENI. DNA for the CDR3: TGTGCCAGCTCACCCAGACTAGCGGCGAACACCGGGGAGCTGTTTTTT. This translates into CASSPRLAANTGELFF. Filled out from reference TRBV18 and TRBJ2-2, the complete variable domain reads NAGVMQNPRHLVRRRGQEARLRCSPMKGHSHVYWYRQLPEEGLKFMVYLQKENIIDESGMPKERFSAEFPKEGPSILRIQQVVRGDSAAYFCASSPRLAANTGELFFGEGSRLTVL.